The rows below give T cell receptor beta chains drawn from one sample of a study of blood T cell repertoires in COVID-19. Some clones are missing from TCRdb's copy, which holds only in-frame ones; the method was immunoSEQ multiplex PCR. This table has around 150,000 clones, 70% to 85% appearing once. The specimen sequenced was peripheral blood. These receptors were collected from a woman aged 80 or over with acute or convalescent COVID-19. Each CDR3 is given with its conserved first and last residue. D genes are given only for firm matches. Not every row has a clone size; where given, it reads once, few, many or a size class.

j_call: TRBJ1-2
clone_size: NA
v_call: TRBV14
cdr3_length: 13
d_call: NA
cdr3_aa: CASSQSGVHGYTF
cdr3_nt: TGTGCCAGCAGCCAATCAGGGGTCCATGGCTACACCTTC

j_call: TRBJ1-2
clone_size: NA
v_call: TRBV6-5
cdr3_length: 11
d_call: TRBD1
cdr3_aa: CASSTGVAYTF
cdr3_nt: TGTGCCAGCAGTACAGGGGTGGCTTACACCTTC

j_call: TRBJ2-1
clone_size: few
v_call: TRBV25-1
cdr3_length: 15
d_call: NA
cdr3_aa: CASSGQGREIAEQFF
cdr3_nt: TGTGCCAGCAGTGGTCAGGGGCGGGAGATTGCTGAGCAGTTCTTC

j_call: TRBJ2-7
clone_size: NA
v_call: TRBV4-1
cdr3_length: 15
d_call: TRBD2
cdr3_aa: CASSPGRRGAYEQYF
cdr3_nt: TGCGCCAGCAGCCCCGGGAGGCGCGGGGCATACGAGCAGTACTTC

j_call: TRBJ2-7
clone_size: NA
v_call: TRBV28
cdr3_length: 16
d_call: NA
cdr3_aa: CASSLYNRPPSYEQYF
cdr3_nt: TGTGCCAGCAGTTTGTATAACAGGCCCCCTTCCTACGAGCAGTACTTC

j_call: TRBJ1-1
clone_size: NA
v_call: TRBV19
cdr3_length: 15
d_call: TRBD1
cdr3_aa: CASFTQTGGHTEAFF
cdr3_nt: TGTGCCAGTTTCACCCAGACAGGGGGCCACACTGAAGCTTTCTTT

j_call: TRBJ1-2
clone_size: NA
v_call: TRBV10-3
cdr3_length: 12
d_call: NA
cdr3_aa: CAISEQAGGYTF
cdr3_nt: TGTGCCATCAGTGAACAGGCTGGGGGCTACACCTTC

j_call: TRBJ1-1
clone_size: NA
v_call: TRBV5-1
cdr3_length: 15
d_call: NA
cdr3_aa: CASSVTGLGNTEAFF
cdr3_nt: TGCGCCAGCAGCGTTACAGGGTTAGGGAACACTGAAGCTTTCTTT

j_call: TRBJ2-1
clone_size: NA
v_call: TRBV5-1
cdr3_length: 13
d_call: TRBD2
cdr3_aa: CASSLRLANEQFF
cdr3_nt: TGCGCCAGCAGCCTTCGACTAGCCAATGAGCAGTTCTTC

j_call: TRBJ1-2
clone_size: NA
v_call: TRBV7-2
cdr3_length: 14
d_call: TRBD1
cdr3_aa: CASSRPGQGAGYTF
cdr3_nt: TGTGCCAGCAGCAGGCCGGGACAGGGGGCGGGCTACACCTTC

j_call: TRBJ1-5
clone_size: NA
v_call: TRBV11-2
cdr3_length: 14
d_call: NA
cdr3_aa: CASSLDSGFQPQHF
cdr3_nt: TGTGCCAGCAGCTTAGATTCGGGGTTTCAGCCCCAGCATTTT

j_call: TRBJ1-2
clone_size: NA
v_call: TRBV5-4
cdr3_length: 14
d_call: NA
cdr3_aa: CASSLALGSHGYTF
cdr3_nt: TGTGCCAGCAGCTTGGCGCTGGGGAGCCATGGCTACACCTTC

j_call: TRBJ2-1
clone_size: NA
v_call: TRBV2
cdr3_length: 17
d_call: TRBD2
cdr3_aa: CASSARTSGMVPNEQFF
cdr3_nt: TGTGCCAGCAGTGCGCGGACTAGCGGGATGGTCCCCAATGAGCAGTTCTTC

j_call: TRBJ1-3
clone_size: NA
v_call: TRBV7-2
cdr3_length: 16
d_call: NA
cdr3_aa: CASSFSQTGTGNTIYF
cdr3_nt: TGTGCCAGCAGCTTCAGTCAAACAGGGACTGGAAACACCATATATTTT

j_call: TRBJ1-2
clone_size: once
v_call: TRBV6-5
cdr3_length: 14
d_call: TRBD1
cdr3_aa: CASGYRQGAKGYTF
cdr3_nt: TGTGCCAGCGGCTACAGACAGGGGGCGAAGGGCTACACCTTC

j_call: TRBJ1-5
clone_size: NA
v_call: TRBV7-2
cdr3_length: 15
d_call: NA
cdr3_aa: CASSPGQYSNQPQHF
cdr3_nt: TGTGCCAGCAGCCCTGGACAGTATAGCAATCAGCCCCAGCATTTT

j_call: TRBJ1-5
clone_size: few
v_call: TRBV2
cdr3_length: 14
d_call: NA
cdr3_aa: CASSETRGNQPQHF
cdr3_nt: TGTGCCAGCAGTGAGACGAGGGGCAATCAGCCCCAGCATTTT

j_call: TRBJ1-6
clone_size: NA
v_call: TRBV4-3
cdr3_length: 15
d_call: NA
cdr3_aa: CASSLSGHDNSPLHF
cdr3_nt: TGCGCCAGCAGCCTTAGCGGACACGACAATTCACCCCTCCACTTT

j_call: TRBJ2-7
clone_size: NA
v_call: TRBV3-1/TRBV3-2
cdr3_length: 14
d_call: NA
cdr3_aa: CASSQGGAAYEQYF
cdr3_nt: TGTGCCAGCAGCCAAGGCGGGGCGGCCTACGAGCAGTACTTC

j_call: TRBJ1-4
clone_size: NA
v_call: TRBV19
cdr3_length: 15
d_call: TRBD1
cdr3_aa: CASSGDRGRAEKLFF
cdr3_nt: TGTGCCAGTAGTGGAGACAGGGGGCGAGCTGAAAAACTGTTTTTT

j_call: TRBJ1-5
clone_size: NA
v_call: TRBV12-3/TRBV12-4
cdr3_length: 12
d_call: NA
cdr3_aa: CASSFGDQPQHF
cdr3_nt: TGTGCCAGCAGTTTCGGGGATCAGCCCCAGCATTTT

j_call: TRBJ2-5
clone_size: NA
v_call: TRBV4-3
cdr3_length: 18
d_call: TRBD2
cdr3_aa: CASSQEASGSRYQETQYF
cdr3_nt: TGCGCCAGCAGCCAAGAGGCTAGCGGGAGCCGATATCAAGAGACCCAGTACTTC

j_call: TRBJ1-1
clone_size: few
v_call: TRBV7-2
cdr3_length: 15
d_call: NA
cdr3_aa: CASSFLGARNTEAFF
cdr3_nt: TGTGCCAGCAGCTTCCTGGGGGCTAGGAACACTGAAGCTTTCTTT

j_call: TRBJ2-1
clone_size: NA
v_call: TRBV3-1/TRBV3-2
cdr3_length: 18
d_call: TRBD2
cdr3_aa: CASSLRSSGRTSYNEQFF
cdr3_nt: TGTGCCAGCAGCCTCCGTTCGAGCGGGAGGACCTCCTACAATGAGCAGTTCTTC

j_call: TRBJ1-2
clone_size: NA
v_call: TRBV3-1/TRBV3-2
cdr3_length: 14
d_call: TRBD1
cdr3_aa: CASRWTGESDGYTF
cdr3_nt: TGTGCCAGCAGATGGACAGGGGAAAGTGACGGCTACACCTTC

j_call: TRBJ2-4
clone_size: NA
v_call: TRBV27
cdr3_length: 14
d_call: NA
cdr3_aa: CASSPNRDKNIQYF
cdr3_nt: TGTGCCAGCAGTCCTAACAGGGATAAAAACATTCAGTACTTC

j_call: TRBJ2-7
clone_size: NA
v_call: TRBV29-1
cdr3_length: 13
d_call: TRBD1
cdr3_aa: CSVEGQGAYEQYF
cdr3_nt: TGCAGCGTTGAAGGACAGGGGGCCTACGAGCAGTACTTC

j_call: TRBJ2-5
clone_size: NA
v_call: TRBV2
cdr3_length: 14
d_call: TRBD1
cdr3_aa: CASSQDRGGETQYF
cdr3_nt: TGTGCCAGCAGCCAGGACAGGGGAGGAGAGACCCAGTACTTC

j_call: TRBJ2-2
clone_size: NA
v_call: TRBV27
cdr3_length: 16
d_call: TRBD2
cdr3_aa: CASSFLAGGGTGELFF
cdr3_nt: TGTGCCAGCAGTTTCCTAGCGGGAGGGGGCACCGGGGAGCTGTTTTTT

j_call: TRBJ2-7
clone_size: NA
v_call: TRBV27
cdr3_length: 15
d_call: TRBD1
cdr3_aa: CASSLRQGALNEQYF
cdr3_nt: TGTGCCAGCAGTTTAAGACAGGGGGCGCTGAACGAGCAGTACTTC

j_call: TRBJ1-2
clone_size: NA
v_call: TRBV6-5
cdr3_length: 15
d_call: TRBD1
cdr3_aa: CASSQTGGGGYGYTF
cdr3_nt: TGTGCCAGCAGTCAAACAGGGGGCGGCGGCTATGGCTACACCTTC

j_call: TRBJ2-1
clone_size: once
v_call: TRBV5-1
cdr3_length: 14
d_call: NA
cdr3_aa: CASSPGGKLGEQFF
cdr3_nt: TGCGCCAGCAGCCCGGGGGGCAAACTGGGTGAGCAGTTCTTC

j_call: TRBJ1-5
clone_size: NA
v_call: TRBV7-8
cdr3_length: 17
d_call: TRBD1
cdr3_aa: CASSRSSGGQSNQPQHF
cdr3_nt: TGTGCCAGCAGCCGATCCTCAGGGGGCCAAAGCAATCAGCCCCAGCATTTT

j_call: TRBJ2-5
clone_size: NA
v_call: TRBV5-4
cdr3_length: 14
d_call: TRBD1
cdr3_aa: CASSLKQGGKTQYF
cdr3_nt: TGTGCCAGCAGCTTGAAACAGGGGGGAAAGACCCAGTACTTC

j_call: TRBJ1-2
clone_size: NA
v_call: TRBV2
cdr3_length: 16
d_call: NA
cdr3_aa: CASSEFQGYTNYGYTF
cdr3_nt: TGTGCCAGCAGTGAGTTTCAGGGATATACTAACTATGGCTACACCTTC

j_call: TRBJ2-3
clone_size: few
v_call: TRBV3-1/TRBV3-2
cdr3_length: 16
d_call: NA
cdr3_aa: CASSLGAGEGTDTQYF
cdr3_nt: TGTGCCAGCAGCCTTGGGGCAGGTGAAGGCACAGATACGCAGTATTTT

j_call: TRBJ2-3
clone_size: few
v_call: TRBV7-2
cdr3_length: 17
d_call: NA
cdr3_aa: CASSSSSEGVTGDTQYF
cdr3_nt: TGTGCCAGCAGCTCCAGCTCTGAGGGCGTCACGGGAGATACGCAGTATTTT

j_call: TRBJ2-1
clone_size: NA
v_call: TRBV6-1
cdr3_length: 15
d_call: NA
cdr3_aa: CASSENSNSYNEQFF
cdr3_nt: TGTGCCAGCAGTGAAAATAGCAATAGCTACAATGAGCAGTTCTTC

j_call: TRBJ2-7
clone_size: NA
v_call: TRBV2
cdr3_length: 14
d_call: TRBD2
cdr3_aa: CASSPGTSSYEQYF
cdr3_nt: TGTGCCAGCAGCCCCGGGACTAGCTCCTACGAGCAGTACTTC

j_call: TRBJ2-1
clone_size: NA
v_call: TRBV27
cdr3_length: 12
d_call: NA
cdr3_aa: CASSSGLLEQFF
cdr3_nt: TGTGCCAGCAGTTCCGGACTACTTGAGCAGTTCTTC

j_call: TRBJ1-2
clone_size: NA
v_call: TRBV6-6
cdr3_length: 13
d_call: NA
cdr3_aa: CASTPEGIHGYTF
cdr3_nt: TGTGCCAGCACTCCCGAGGGTATCCATGGCTACACCTTC

j_call: TRBJ2-7
clone_size: NA
v_call: TRBV19
cdr3_length: 16
d_call: NA
cdr3_aa: CASSRTWRQSSYEQYF
cdr3_nt: TGTGCCAGTAGTCGTACTTGGAGGCAGAGCTCCTACGAGCAGTACTTC

j_call: TRBJ2-1
clone_size: NA
v_call: TRBV5-5
cdr3_length: 16
d_call: NA
cdr3_aa: CASSSLAAGSYNEQFF
cdr3_nt: TGTGCCAGCAGCTCCTTGGCGGCGGGGTCCTACAATGAGCAGTTCTTC

j_call: TRBJ1-2
clone_size: NA
v_call: TRBV28
cdr3_length: 19
d_call: NA
cdr3_aa: CASKISLGQSFTVGYGYTF
cdr3_nt: TGTGCCAGCAAGATCTCCCTGGGGCAAAGCTTCACGGTGGGCTATGGCTACACCTTC

j_call: TRBJ2-1
clone_size: NA
v_call: TRBV11-2
cdr3_length: 16
d_call: TRBD2
cdr3_aa: CASSLGTSGTYNEQFF
cdr3_nt: TGTGCCAGCAGCTTAGGGACTAGTGGGACCTACAATGAGCAGTTCTTC

j_call: TRBJ2-7
clone_size: NA
v_call: TRBV7-9
cdr3_length: 16
d_call: TRBD2
cdr3_aa: CASSLGVGLAGAEQYF
cdr3_nt: TGTGCCAGCAGCTTAGGTGTGGGACTAGCGGGAGCCGAGCAGTACTTC